These T cell receptor beta chains were read from a single sample in a study of identical twins. TCRdb redid the calling of the 5' RACE reads with MiXCR, one entry per CDR3 protein. The table shows 650,000 to 800,000 distinct CDR3 sequences, with roughly 8% occurring only once. The same data also went into a second study, on yellow fever vaccine responses in identical twins.

Material: PBMCs. These receptors originate from a woman under 30 in good health. CDR3s include the opening cysteine and the closing phenylalanine or tryptophan.

v_call	j_call	cdr3_aa
TRBV7-7	TRBJ1-3	CASSPGQGNTIYF
TRBV28	TRBJ2-1	CAIGGYQFF
TRBV7-6	TRBJ2-3	CASSTTSGRYTDTQYF
TRBV6-5	TRBJ2-5	CASSYSTNQETQYF
TRBV15	TRBJ2-1	CATSREKAGGFISEQFF
TRBV10-3	TRBJ2-2	CAIRQDPNTGELFF
TRBV7-2	TRBJ2-1	CASSLELAGKQFF
TRBV2	TRBJ2-1	CASSDWRGGSYNEQFF
TRBV2	TRBJ2-3	CASRPRGDTQYF
TRBV20-1	TRBJ2-7	CSARDQGGRGPYEQYF
TRBV9	TRBJ1-4	CASSPSVGGRLANEKLFF
TRBV12-3/TRBV12-4	TRBJ1-1	CASSGGLQNTEAFF
TRBV24-1	TRBJ2-2	CATSDSRTSGSSELFF
TRBV2	TRBJ2-7	CASSVPSGTPSYEQYF
TRBV29-1	TRBJ2-1	CSASSSFHNEQFF
TRBV27	TRBJ2-7	CASSLGLAGSLIYEQYF
TRBV6-1	TRBJ2-3	CASIDGGADTQYF
TRBV7-9	TRBJ1-4	CASSLDETFNEKLFF
TRBV7-2	TRBJ2-3	CASSALAGNVADTQYF
TRBV5-1	TRBJ2-3	CASSLTAIPDTQYF
TRBV7-2	TRBJ2-3	CASGEGAGGLADTQYF
TRBV3-1	TRBJ2-1	CASTPLQGHDNEQFF
TRBV5-1	TRBJ2-2	CASSSYQNTGELFF
TRBV10-3	TRBJ2-7	CAISGEGQGYSYEQYF
TRBV29-1	TRBJ2-7	CSAQTGPDEQYF
TRBV12-3/TRBV12-4	TRBJ1-5	CASSPTENEPQHF
TRBV7-2	TRBJ2-3	CASSLGAGVLTDTQYF
TRBV20-1	TRBJ2-2	CSARGVSSGGQNTGELFF
TRBV5-1	TRBJ1-1	CASSLDGRQGTNTEAFF
TRBV4-3	TRBJ2-7	CASSQDFGREFSYEQYF
TRBV2	TRBJ2-2	CASRGDRGESGELFF
TRBV29-1	TRBJ2-7	CSVEWTGGTEQYF
TRBV28	TRBJ2-7	CASSPHRDGGYEQYF
TRBV24-1	TRBJ2-3	CATSDEDHTDTQYF
TRBV28	TRBJ2-7	CASSLDQYEQYF
TRBV7-2	TRBJ2-7	CASSLSTSHYEQYF
TRBV9	TRBJ2-2	CASSVQGQGAGELFF
TRBV4-2	TRBJ1-1	CASSHRPGTGETEAFF
TRBV7-2	TRBJ2-1	CASSFAMPGQGSFF
TRBV9	TRBJ2-3	CASSVRGGAKDTQYF
TRBV7-9	TRBJ2-5	CASSFGGGPKETQYF
TRBV6-2/TRBV6-3	TRBJ2-7	CASSYDAGPSYEQYF
TRBV7-2	TRBJ2-1	CASSLKSGGGSEQFF
TRBV20-1	TRBJ2-7	CSAGGGGFSYEQYF
TRBV4-3	TRBJ2-1	CASSQDLGENEQFF
TRBV14	TRBJ2-7	CASSQDSPSGIYEQYF
TRBV2	TRBJ1-4	CASSGRRLFF